These 30 T cell receptor beta chains share one sample of origin, sequenced in a study of CD8+CD57+ T cells in acquired aplastic anemia. All sequencing subjects had displayed CD8+CD57+ cell expansion on flow cytometry. TCR beta VDJ and CDR3 profiling used genomic DNA as template. TCRdb ran MiXCR on the reads and lists one entry per CDR3 protein. This table holds 250,000 to 350,000 distinct CDR3 sequences, approximately 60% found once. The sequenced sample was sorted CD4+, CD8+, or CD8+CD57+ T cells (not recorded which) from PBMCs. The receptor source for this set is a human donor with aplastic anemia.

This clonotype has just a few counts. V and J are TRBV20-1 and TRBJ1-1, with TRBD1 identical over 8 bases. CDR3 length: 13 amino acids. The germline V gene encodes CDR1 DFQATT and CDR2 SNEGSKA (reference sequence). V dropped 3 bases and J dropped 4; count of bases not matched to a gene: 4. The CDR3 reads CSARGQVPTEAFF. In nucleotides, the CDR3 is TGCAGTGCTAGGGGACAGGTCCCCACTGAAGCTTTCTTT.

This clonotype has at least ten counts. This chain connects TRBV14 to TRBJ2-2; D unclear. V lost 3 bases and J lost 7, with 21 bases in between. CDR3 length: 17 amino acids. Per the germline V gene, CDR1 is SGHDN and CDR2 is FVKESK. Here the CDR3 reads CASSHGRTRLEHGELFF. CDR3 coding DNA: TGTGCCAGCAGCCACGGAAGGACCAGGCTGGAACACGGGGAGCTGTTTTTT. Full variable domain (missing parts from reference TRBV14 and TRBJ2-2): EAGVTQFPSHSVIEKGQTVTLRCDPISGHDNLYWYRRVMGKEIKFLLHFVKESKQDESGMPNNRFLAERTGGTYSTLKVQPAELEDSGVYFCASSHGRTRLEHGELFFGEGSRLTVL.

V gene TRBV7-8 combines with J gene TRBJ2-1, with 11 nucleotides matching TRBD2. This CDR3 is 15 amino acids long. After removal of 4 bases from V and 7 bases from J, the junction contained 6 bases not matched to a gene. Germline CDR1 and CDR2: SGHVS and FQNEAQ. CDR3: CASSSGLAVGNEQFF. The CDR3 DNA reads as TGTGCCAGCAGCTCGGGACTAGCGGTCGGGAATGAGCAGTTCTTC.

The chain uses TRBV20-1 and TRBJ2-3; 7 positions agree with TRBD1. With 6 bases clipped from V and 11 bases from J, the junction kept 11 bases outside the gene matches. Germline lookup yields CDR1 DFQATT and CDR2 SNEGSKA (reference sequence). This CDR3 is built from 12 residues. CDR3 loop: CSAPDRNNEQYF. Here the CDR3 DNA reads TGCAGTGCCCCGGACAGGAACAATGAGCAGTATTTT.

The chain is built from TRBV2 and TRBJ2-5, with a weak D call TRBD1 (6 bases). V lost 2 bases and J 5 bases, leaving 12 bases between the germline ends. The CDR3 consists of 14 residues. Germline values: CDR1 SNHLY, CDR2 FYNNEI. CDR3 nucleotides: TGTGCCAGCAGTGAACAGGGGCAGGGGGAGACCCAGTACTTC. Residues: CASSEQGQGETQYF.

This CDR3 is CATSSRTVSDSPLHF. CDR3 DNA: TGTGCCACCAGCAGCAGGACAGTCTCAGATTCACCCCTCCACTTT. The gene calls are TRBV15 and TRBJ1-6; possibly TRBD1 for D (6 bases). This CDR3 region has 15 residues. CDR1 LNHNV and CDR2 YYDKDF come from the germline V gene (reference sequence). V lost 3 bases and J 8 bases, leaving 14 bases between the germline ends.

The V gene is TRBV24-1, the J gene TRBJ2-1, with 7 bases lining up with TRBD2. V gave up 0 bases and J gave up 6 bases; unmatched junction bases: 4. The CDR3 contains 15 residues. Germline-derived CDR1 and CDR2 are KGHDR and SFDVKD. The CDR3 bases are TGTGCCACCAGTGATTTGGGGGGGGTAGGCAATGAGCAGTTCTTC. Its protein product is CATSDLGGVGNEQFF.

The chain uses TRBV7-2 and TRBJ1-1; D perhaps matches TRBD1 (5 bases). This CDR3 has 13 residues. The ends were cut back, 1 base at V and 7 bases at J, with 10 bases in the middle. Germline V gives CDR1 SGHTA, CDR2 FQGNSA. The CDR3 spells CASSLEGSREAFF. CDR3 sequence (DNA): TGTGCCAGCAGCTTAGAGGGGAGTCGTGAAGCTTTCTTT.

At least ten counts were recorded for this clonotype. V is TRBV20-1 and J is TRBJ1-2; TRBD1 matches at 9 bases. With V trimmed by 1 base and J by 4 bases, 16 bases remained unmatched. CDR3 size: 18 residues. In germline, CDR1 is DFQATT, CDR2 SNEGSKA (reference sequence). CDR3 amino acids: CSARALLGRDRVVYGYTF. The CDR3 coding sequence is TGCAGTGCTAGAGCATTGCTAGGCCGGGACAGGGTCGTCTATGGCTACACCTTC.

This rearrangement joins TRBV19 to TRBJ1-6, with D hard to call. The germline V gene has CDR1 LNHDA and CDR2 SQIVND (reference sequence). The V end lost 7 bases, the J end lost 7 bases, and 17 bases lay between the germline ends. CDR3 length: 15 amino acids. CDR3 coding DNA: TGTGCCAGTACGGATATCCTAGCGGCCAATTCACCCCTCCACTTT. Translation: CASTDILAANSPLHF. Full variable domain (missing parts from reference TRBV19 and TRBJ1-6): DGGITQSPKYLFRKEGQNVTLSCEQNLNHDAMYWYRQDPGQGLRLIYYSQIVNDFQKGDIAEGYSVSREKKESFPLTVTSAQKNPTAFYLCASTDILAANSPLHFGNGTRLTVT.

V gene TRBV5-1 combines with J gene TRBJ2-3, with a weak D call TRBD2 (6 bases). The CDR3 contains 15 residues. CDR1 is SGHRS and CDR2 is YFSETQ in the germline V gene. V was cut by 0 bases and J by 11 bases, with 19 bases left in between. CDR3 in amino acids: CASSLAGDSYNEQYF. CDR3 DNA: TGCGCCAGCAGCTTGGCCGGGGACTCCTACAATGAGCAGTATTTT.

This chain connects TRBV10-3 to TRBJ1-2; 11 bases are a match to TRBD1. J lost 8 bases, V lost 3 bases, and 8 bases had no gene match. Germline V gives CDR1 ENHRY, CDR2 SYGVKD. The CDR3 has 15 residues. The CDR3 DNA reads as TGTGCCATCAGTGATCAGGACAGGGGGCCGTCGGGCTACACCTTC. Translation gives CAISDQDRGPSGYTF.

This clonotype appeared once. The chain combines TRBV12-3 or TRBV12-4 with TRBJ1-5; no definite D call. The CDR3 has 11 amino acids. Between the trimmed V and J ends, which lost 6 bases and 3 bases, there was a span of 3 bases. The CDR3 DNA is TGTGCCAGCAGCAACAATCAGCCCCAGCATTTT. This sequence encodes CASSNNQPQHF.

The chain is built from TRBV6-2 or TRBV6-3 and TRBJ1-6, with a weak D call TRBD1 (5 bases). Germline lookup yields CDR1 MNHEY and CDR2 SVGEGT. Trimming took 7 bases from V and 6 from J, leaving 19 bases between them. CDR3 length equals 16 residues. The CDR3, as DNA: TGTGCCAGCACTGACACCTTAAGGGACGCTAATTCACCCCTCCACTTT. Translated: CASTDTLRDANSPLHF.

In its sample, this clonotype was seen a few times. The genes are TRBV5-6 and TRBJ2-1; 8 nucleotides line up with TRBD2. The junction had 8 bases not matched to a gene; V was cut back by 4 bases and J by 5 bases. CDR3 size: 15 residues. Germline-derived CDR1 and CDR2 are SGHDT and YYEEEE. The CDR3 DNA reads TGTGCCAGCAGCATCAGACTAGCGAATAACAATGAGCAGTTCTTC. Protein: CASSIRLANNNEQFF.

In this sample, this clonotype turned up many times. The rearrangement joins TRBV2 to TRBJ1-6, with 9 nucleotides matching TRBD1. Per the germline V gene, CDR1 is SNHLY and CDR2 is FYNNEI. This CDR3 is 15 amino acids long. The V gene end was trimmed by 8 bases and the J gene end by 0 bases; junction bases not matched to a gene: 2. The CDR3 here is CASGDRDSYNSPLHF. In nucleotides, the CDR3 is TGTGCCAGCGGGGACAGGGACTCCTATAATTCACCCCTCCACTTT.

The chain joins TRBV2 to TRBJ2-1, with 8 bases aligning to TRBD1. The CDR3 length is 15 residues. V was clipped by 7 bases and J by 3 bases; unmatched bases: 8. The germline V gene encodes CDR1 SNHLY and CDR2 FYNNEI. The CDR3: CASTATGTGYNEQFF. As DNA, the CDR3 is TGTGCCAGCACCGCCACCGGGACAGGCTACAATGAGCAGTTCTTC. The full variable domain, its missing parts supplied by reference TRBV2 and TRBJ2-1, is EPEVTQTPSHQVTQMGQEVILRCVPISNHLYFYWYRQILGQKVEFLVSFYNNEISEKSEIFDDQFSVERPDGSNFTLKIRSTKLEDSAMYFCASTATGTGYNEQFFGPGTRLTVL.

This clonotype has a single count. The chain carries TRBV24-1 and TRBJ2-1, with 12 bases lining up with TRBD1. J lost 10 bases, V lost 10 bases, and 7 bases had no gene match. CDR3 length: 13 amino acids. Looked up from germline, CDR1 is KGHDR and CDR2 is SFDVKD. The CDR3 reads CATAGQGAREQFF. The CDR3 DNA reads TGTGCCACTGCGGGACAGGGGGCGCGGGAGCAGTTCTTC.

The sample holds a few counts of this clonotype. The genes are TRBV20-1 and TRBJ1-6; D perhaps matches TRBD1 (5 bases). The CDR3 consists of 14 residues. Per germline, CDR1 DFQATT and CDR2 SNEGSKA (reference sequence). The V gene lost 3 bases and the J gene lost 5 bases, with 11 bases spanning the gap. The chain's CDR3 is CSARRRGHNSPLHF. CDR3 nucleotide sequence: TGCAGTGCTAGGAGGAGGGGACATAATTCACCCCTCCACTTT.

V is TRBV10-3 and J is TRBJ2-3; D is uncertain. CDR3 length: 15 amino acids. The V end lost 2 bases, the J end lost 2 bases, and 11 bases lay between the germline ends. In germline, CDR1 is ENHRY, CDR2 SYGVKD. The CDR3 loop is CAISEPDPSTDTQYF. The CDR3 bases are TGTGCCATCAGTGAGCCGGATCCCTCCACAGATACGCAGTATTTT.

This clonotype has only a few counts. V gene TRBV19 combines with J gene TRBJ1-1, with D possibly TRBD1 on 6 matching bases. The CDR3 loop spans 16 amino acids. CDR1 and CDR2 from the germline V gene are LNHDA and SQIVND (reference sequence). The V and J ends lost 1 base and 0 bases respectively, with 12 bases between them. CDR3 loop: CASSIGTATMNTEAFF. The CDR3 DNA follows: TGTGCCAGTAGTATAGGGACAGCCACTATGAACACTGAAGCTTTCTTT.

There are many counts of this clonotype. This chain uses TRBV11-2 with TRBJ1-2; D gene uncertain. Per the germline V gene, CDR1 is SGHAT and CDR2 is FQNNGV. Between the trimmed V and J ends, which lost 0 bases and 4 bases, there was a span of 15 bases. There are 16 residues in the CDR3. The CDR3 loop is CASSLDIVRSGYGYTF. CDR3 DNA: TGTGCCAGCAGCTTAGATATCGTCAGGTCGGGCTATGGCTACACCTTC.

The chain employs TRBV29-1 and TRBJ1-2; D perhaps matches TRBD1 (5 bases). V dropped 8 bases and J dropped 0 bases, with 13 bases sitting between them. The CDR3 is 13 residues long. Germline CDR1 SQVTM, CDR2 ANQGSEA. CDR3 nucleotides: TGCAGCCAACCTAACAGGCCTAACTATGGCTACACCTTC. As protein: CSQPNRPNYGYTF.

The rearrangement uses TRBV24-1 and TRBJ2-2; D is ambiguous. The CDR3 loop spans 11 amino acids. Germline V gene lookup returns CDR1 KGHDR and CDR2 SFDVKD. With 5 bases removed from V and 7 bases from J, the gap between germline ends came to 4 bases. CDR3 sequence: CATSGGGELFF. CDR3 nucleotide sequence: TGTGCCACCAGTGGGGGCGGGGAGCTGTTTTTT.

This clonotype occurred once. The chain has TRBV2 and TRBJ2-3; no firm D call. V was shortened by 7 bases and J by 0 bases, with 14 bases between the two germline ends. There are 15 residues in the CDR3. The V gene's germline CDR1 is SNHLY and CDR2 FYNNEI. The DNA of the CDR3 is TGTGCCAGCACCGGGCTTTCCACAAGCACAGATACGCAGTATTTT. Encoded protein: CASTGLSTSTDTQYF.

This chain uses TRBV9 with TRBJ1-6, with D possibly being TRBD1 (5 bases). This CDR3 region has 15 residues. Germline V lookup: CDR1 SGDLS, CDR2 YYNGEE. V lost 0 bases and J 6 bases, leaving 10 bases between the germline ends. Written as DNA, the CDR3 is TGTGCCAGCAGCGTAGAGGGACGGCCTAATTCACCCCTCCACTTT. Amino acids: CASSVEGRPNSPLHF.

To note about this clonotype: A much larger clone differs from this one at a single base, so this may be a read error. Here the CDR3 reads CASSFPKGDKENVQYF. The DNA for the CDR3 is TGTGCCAGCAGCTTCCCTAAAGGGGACAAAGAAAACGTTCAGTACTTC. This rearrangement joins TRBV7-9 to TRBJ2-6, with D possibly TRBD1 on 6 matching bases. Gene TRBJ2-4 matches the end of the DNA better, so the J call may be wrong. Per germline, CDR1 SEHNR and CDR2 FQNEAQ (reference sequence). The CDR3 length is 16 residues.

Note on this clonotype: This sequence may be a read error, since a much larger clone differs from it by one base. The conserved closing phenylalanine or tryptophan is absent in this CDR3, likely reflecting a read error. The chain couples TRBV3-1 to TRBJ1-3, with 10 bases aligning to TRBD1. This CDR3 is built from 14 residues. J lost 4 bases, V lost 6 bases, and 3 bases had no gene match. In germline, CDR1 is LGHDT, CDR2 YNNKEL (reference sequence). The CDR3 sequence is CASRWTGGGNTIYS. The CDR3 DNA reads TGTGCCAGCAGGTGGACAGGGGGAGGAAACACCATATATTCT.

This clonotype showed up many times. The chain carries TRBV7-9 and TRBJ2-3; 8 bases are a match to TRBD1. Germline V lookup: CDR1 SEHNR, CDR2 FQNEAQ (reference sequence). There are 14 residues in the CDR3. The V segment lost 5 bases and the J segment 4 bases; nucleotides outside the gene matches: 5. For the CDR3, the DNA is TGTGCCAGCAGCCAGGGGGCGGCATCAGATACGCAGTATTTT. It yields the protein CASSQGAASDTQYF.

The chain couples TRBV15 to TRBJ2-3, with 10 bases lining up with TRBD1. V was pared by 3 bases and J by 2 bases, with 8 bases of the junction left unmatched. The germline CDR1 and CDR2 sequences are LNHNV and YYDKDF (reference sequence). This CDR3 is built from 17 residues. In DNA, the CDR3 is TGTGCCACCAGCAGGAGCCCGGGACAGGGGAACACAGATACGCAGTATTTT. Translating gives CATSRSPGQGNTDTQYF.